This T cell receptor beta chain was retrieved from a study of tumor and adjacent non-tumor tissue in lung cancer. About the research overall: Histology: 12 adenocarcinoma, a couple of squamous cell carcinoma, 1 small cell lung cancer. Study findings and constraints: Tumor repertoires had a smaller top 100 clone share than normal lung. Tumor tissue had significantly higher TCR diversity than normal lung.

The CDR3 runs 13 residues. Germline CDR1 reads DFQATT; CDR2 reads SNEGSKA (reference sequence). V dropped 4 bases and J dropped 4 bases, with 11 bases sitting between them. This sample's RNA came from whole unsorted tissue. Distant lung tissue was collected more than 3 cm away from the tumor edge. Chemotherapy-naive patients with new lung cancer underwent thoracic surgery in China, August–late 2014. This clonotype was found many times. Antigen: not known. A modified ARM-PCR protocol with three rounds of nested PCR amplified TCRbeta. TCRdb re-called the multiplex PCR reads with MiXCR, one entry per CDR3 protein. The table lists about 110,000 distinct CDR3 sequences, over 55% of them singletons.

What was sequenced was distant non-tumor lung tissue. The chain links TRBV20-1 to TRBJ1-5; tentatively, D is TRBD1 (5 bases). The clonotype originates from a man aged 60 to 75 with non-small cell lung cancer. This CDR3 reads CSAMGDLNQPQHF. The CDR3 DNA reads as TGCAGTGCTATGGGGGATCTAAATCAGCCCCAGCATTTT.